The clone carrying this T cell receptor (beta chain) was seen more than once but under ten times. What it recognizes is unknown. The data originate from a study of vaccination effects on CD4 cells after COVID-19. Across the whole study: The median interval between the second dose and post-vaccine sampling was 72 days.

Study outcomes and limitations: Healthy vaccinees' vaccine-induced clones included only 1 of 255 cross-reacting with common cold coronaviruses.

This CDR3 spans 15 amino acids. Germline-derived CDR1 and CDR2 are SNHLY and FYNNEI. After removal of 9 bases from V and 1 base from J, the junction contained 7 bases not matched to a gene. The authors isolated CD4+ T cells after roughly eleven days of culture. Two doses of either BNT162b2 or mRNA-1273 were given to each participant. TCRdb keeps only in-frame clones here, not all; method: immunoSEQ multiplex PCR. This sample has about 66,000 clones, with 65% to 80% found just once. The sequencing here drew on CD4+ T cells from PBMCs cultured without peptide, taken after COVID-19 vaccination. The sequence came from a human donor who received a COVID-19 vaccine. V gene TRBV2 combines with J gene TRBJ2-2; 8 bases agree with TRBD1. The CDR3 coding sequence is TGTGCCAGTAAGACCGGGACAGGGAACACCGGGGAGCTGTTTTTT. Protein product: CASKTGTGNTGELFF. The full variable domain, completed using reference TRBV2 and TRBJ2-2, is EPEVTQTPSHQVTQMGQEVILRCVPISNHLYFYWYRQILGQKVEFLVSFYNNEISEKSEIFDDQFSVERPDGSNFTLKIRSTKLEDSAMYFCASKTGTGNTGELFFGEGSRLTVL.